Each of the 20 T cell receptor beta chains below was sequenced from the same sample in a study of shared clonotypes between healthy human individuals. Method: immunoSEQ multiplex PCR; TCRdb's copy keeps in-frame clones and lacks some. This table has more than 400,000 clones, about 72% appearing once. Sample: PBMCs. These TCRs come from a woman in her thirties or forties in good health. Some clones in this sample may be carry-over from other donors' samples.

The chain couples TRBV28 to TRBJ2-3; 8 positions agree with TRBD2. J lost 3 bases, V lost 4 bases, and 15 bases had no gene match. CDR1 is MDHEN and CDR2 is SYDVKM in the germline V gene. The CDR3 extends over 18 amino acids. The CDR3 reads CASSSQWLAGPGTDTQYF. In DNA form, the CDR3 reads TGTGCCAGCAGTTCCCAGTGGTTAGCGGGGCCTGGGACAGATACGCAGTATTTT.

This clone occurred once. Other DNA sequences from this sample encode an identical CDR3 as well. The V and J genes are TRBV28 and TRBJ2-5; the match to TRBD2 covers 11 bases. The CDR3 length is 15 residues. CDR1 MDHEN and CDR2 SYDVKM come from the germline V gene. The J segment lost 5 bases and the V segment lost 1 base, leaving 3 bases of the junction unmatched. For the CDR3, the DNA is TGTGCCAGCAGTTTATTAGCGGGAGGGCAGGAGACCCAGTACTTC. Its protein is CASSLLAGGQETQYF.

In its sample, this clone was seen a few times. This sequence joins TRBV27 and TRBJ2-7; the match to TRBD2 covers 7 bases. This CDR3 has 18 amino acids. V lost 7 bases and J lost 6; bases outside the gene matches: 24. From germline, CDR1 is MNHEY and CDR2 SMNVEV (reference sequence). The CDR3 sequence: CASKKSGTGEGQTGEQYF. The CDR3 DNA sequence: TGTGCCAGCAAAAAATCGGGTACGGGGGAGGGCCAAACAGGCGAGCAGTACTTC.

The sample holds many counts of this clone. The V gene is TRBV7-9, the J gene TRBJ2-5; possibly TRBD1 for D (6 bases). V lost 1 base, J lost 9 bases, and 15 bases lay in between. This CDR3 is built from 14 residues. The germline V gene encodes CDR1 SEHNR and CDR2 FQNEAQ (reference sequence). This chain's CDR3 is CASSLVGQNRAQYF. In nucleotides, the CDR3 is TGTGCCAGCAGCTTAGTTGGACAGAACCGAGCCCAGTACTTC.

The chain joins TRBV5-6 to TRBJ2-3; 15 nucleotides line up with TRBD2. Germline CDR1 SGHDT, CDR2 YYEEEE. J gave up 1 base and V 4 bases, and 4 bases lay outside the gene matches. The CDR3 is 17 residues long. CDR3 DNA: TGTGCCAGCAGCGAGTGGACTAGCGGGAGGGGCACAGATACGCAGTATTTT. This encodes CASSEWTSGRGTDTQYF.

This clone occurred a few times. The J gene is TRBJ1-1, the V gene TRBV28, with D possibly being TRBD1 (5 bases). Trimming left V 10 bases short and J 1 base short, with 13 bases between. The CDR3 is 13 amino acids. Germline V gene data show CDR1 as MDHEN and CDR2 as SYDVKM. The CDR3 spells CAIQSGQNTEAFF. CDR3 coding DNA: TGTGCCATCCAATCGGGGCAGAACACTGAAGCTTTCTTT.

The chain links TRBV10-3 to TRBJ1-1; TRBD1 matches 8 bases. This CDR3 is 14 amino acids long. The trim removed 2 bases at V and 4 bases at J, leaving 3 bases unmatched. Germline V lookup: CDR1 ENHRY, CDR2 SYGVKD. The CDR3: CAISESRGPTEAFF. The CDR3 region has the DNA TGTGCCATCAGTGAGAGCAGGGGGCCCACTGAAGCTTTCTTT.

This sequence joins TRBV7-8 and TRBJ2-1; 7 bases match TRBD2. V lost 1 base and J lost 4; bases outside the gene matches: 4. CDR1 is SGHVS, CDR2 FQNEAQ, per germline. The CDR3 runs to 15 residues. In DNA form, the CDR3 reads TGTGCCAGCAGCTTAGGGCGGGAGTCGTACAATGAGCAGTTCTTC. Its protein product is CASSLGRESYNEQFF.

On this clone itself: Additional DNA sequences in this sample encode the identical CDR3. The J gene is TRBJ1-1, the V gene TRBV19, with a possible D match to TRBD1 (6 bases). CDR1 and CDR2 from the germline V gene are LNHDA and SQIVND (reference sequence). V dropped 6 bases and J dropped 3 bases, with 8 bases sitting between them. CDR3 size: 12 residues. The CDR3 nucleotides are TGTGCCAGTAGAACAGGGTACACTGAAGCTTTCTTT. As protein: CASRTGYTEAFF.

For the CDR3, the DNA is TGTGCCAGCAGTTTGTACCGGACAGGGAGTAATGAGCAGTTCTTC. As protein: CASSLYRTGSNEQFF. The rearrangement joins TRBV28 to TRBJ2-1; 8 bases agree with TRBD1. V was pared by 3 bases and J by 7 bases, with 8 bases of the junction left unmatched. The germline V gene has CDR1 MDHEN and CDR2 SYDVKM. This CDR3 has 15 amino acids.

The rearrangement joins TRBV7-8 to TRBJ1-5; 8 bases are shared with TRBD1. V was clipped by 5 bases and J by 2 bases; unmatched bases: 2. The germline CDR1 and CDR2 sequences are SGHVS and FQNEAQ. CDR3 size: 14 residues. CDR3 sequence: CASSGQGGNQPQHF. The CDR3, as DNA: TGTGCCAGCAGCGGACAGGGAGGCAATCAGCCCCAGCATTTT.

This clone was detected ten times or more. V and J are TRBV27 and TRBJ2-7; maybe TRBD1 (5 bases). The CDR3 sequence is 13 residues long. The V gene's germline CDR1 is MNHEY and CDR2 SMNVEV (reference sequence). Trimming removed 6 bases from V and 1 base from J, with 10 bases in between. The CDR3 sequence is CASSEDNSYEQYF. DNA for the CDR3: TGTGCCAGCAGCGAGGACAATTCCTACGAGCAGTACTTC.

V is TRBV5-1 and J is TRBJ2-7; 7 bases line up with TRBD1. Trimming at V came to 4 bases and at J to 3 bases, leaving 10 bases not matched to a gene. Germline CDR1 and CDR2: SGHRS and YFSETQ. This CDR3 has 15 residues. In DNA, the CDR3 is TGCGCCAGCAGCCTGGAACAGGGGTTGCTCTACGAGCAGTACTTC. Amino acid sequence: CASSLEQGLLYEQYF.

The gene calls are TRBV5-4 and TRBJ2-7; weak D call: TRBD2 (6 bases). This CDR3 is 14 amino acids long. V was clipped by 3 bases and J by 2 bases, with 12 bases between them. CDR1 is SGHNT, CDR2 YYREEE, per germline (reference sequence). CDR3 coding DNA: TGTGCCAGCAGCTACGGGAGAAGCACCTACGAGCAGTACTTC. Amino acid sequence: CASSYGRSTYEQYF.

The chain couples TRBV6-1 to TRBJ1-5, with 8 bases aligning to TRBD1. The V segment lost 1 base and the J segment 6 bases; nucleotides outside the gene matches: 8. The CDR3 runs 16 residues. Germline CDR1 MNHNS, CDR2 SASEGT. CDR3: CASSEGLGQVGQPQHF. CDR3 nucleotides: TGTGCCAGCAGTGAAGGCTTGGGACAGGTGGGTCAGCCCCAGCATTTT.

This clone was counted only a few times. This CDR3 is also generated by other DNA sequences in the sample. The chain couples TRBV29-1 to TRBJ1-2; 8 bases line up with TRBD1. CDR3 length: 13 amino acids. J gave up 2 bases and V 6 bases, and 5 bases lay outside the gene matches. Per germline, CDR1 SQVTM and CDR2 ANQGSEA. The CDR3 DNA reads as TGCAGCGTAACCGGACAGGGAAACTATGGCTACACCTTC. Protein product: CSVTGQGNYGYTF.

This clone was detected a few times. The chain carries TRBV29-1 and TRBJ2-7, with D uncertain. Germline V lookup: CDR1 SQVTM, CDR2 ANQGSEA. CDR3 length equals 12 residues. V shed 3 bases and J shed 2 bases, with 8 bases lying between them. The CDR3: CSVEVSTYEQYF. CDR3 DNA sequence: TGCAGCGTTGAGGTCAGTACCTACGAGCAGTACTTC.

The chain has TRBV7-3 and TRBJ2-2; 8 nucleotides align to TRBD2. V trimming: 5 bases; J trimming: 4 bases; junction bases outside the gene matches: 9. Germline CDR1 is SGHTA and CDR2 is FQGTGA. The CDR3 spans 16 residues. For the CDR3, the DNA is TGTGCCAGCAGCCCTCCGGGGGGGTCGAGCACCGGGGAGCTGTTTTTT. Residues: CASSPPGGSSTGELFF.

This chain joins TRBV19 and TRBJ1-1, with TRBD1 matching 9 bases. CDR3 length: 15 residues. V lost 5 bases to trimming and J lost 9 bases; unmatched junction nucleotides: 13. Per germline, CDR1 LNHDA and CDR2 SQIVND (reference sequence). The chain's CDR3 is CASSVRGQGTWKAFF. The CDR3, as DNA: TGTGCCAGTAGTGTGAGGGGACAGGGAACTTGGAAAGCTTTCTTT.

This clone was counted a few times. The rearrangement links TRBV9 to TRBJ1-5; no clear D gene. Trimming shortened V by 7 bases and J by 3 bases, and 11 bases separated the two germline ends. The CDR3 runs to 13 residues. CDR1 and CDR2 from the germline V gene are SGDLS and YYNGEE. CDR3 loop: CASGGRINQPQHF. The CDR3 coding sequence is TGTGCCAGCGGCGGCAGGATCAATCAGCCCCAGCATTTT. The complete variable domain, with remaining parts taken from reference TRBV9 and TRBJ1-5, reads DSGVTQTPKHLITATGQRVTLRCSPRSGDLSVYWYQQSLDQGLQFLIQYYNGEERAKGNILERFSAQQFPDLHSELNLSSLELGDSALYFCASGGRINQPQHFGDGTRLSIL.